This passage covers 16 T cell receptor beta chains from one sample sequenced in a study of T cells after yellow fever vaccination. TCRdb re-called the 5' RACE reads through MiXCR, storing one row per CDR3 protein. Of around 610,000 distinct CDR3 sequences in the sample, about 14% are singletons; the top ten hold 11% to 15%. The material was PBMCs, obtained on the day of the yellow fever booster vaccination. All receptors come from a man aged 30-40 years who received the YFV17D yellow fever vaccine.

This clonotype was detected a few times. V usage is TRBV20-1 and J usage is TRBJ2-3, with 8 bases fitting TRBD2. CDR3 length: 14 amino acids. V lost 8 bases to trimming and J lost 4 bases; unmatched junction nucleotides: 11. Germline assignment: CDR1 DFQATT and CDR2 SNEGSKA (reference sequence). This CDR3 reads CSLGATGGPDTQYF. CDR3 in DNA: TGCAGTCTTGGGGCCACGGGAGGGCCAGATACGCAGTATTTT.

This clonotype has just a few counts. The junction and the germline gene differ at one end; a read error may be behind it. The CDR3 region is CASSPWSLSRVWQGF. In nucleotides, the CDR3 is TGTGCCAGCAGCCCATGGTCCTTATCGCGGGTCTGGCAGGGCTTC. The rearrangement uses TRBV5-6 and TRBJ2-1; D could derive from TRBD1 or TRBD2 (5 bases each). CDR3 length equals 15 residues. From germline, CDR1 is SGHDT and CDR2 YYEEEE.

The chain recombines TRBV5-6 with TRBJ2-1; D is uncertain. This CDR3 has 15 amino acids. The germline V gene has CDR1 SGHDT and CDR2 YYEEEE. The V end lost 1 base, the J end lost 3 bases, and 11 bases lay between the germline ends. The CDR3 here is CASSLREAYYNEQFF. The CDR3 region has the DNA TGTGCCAGCAGCTTGAGAGAGGCCTACTACAATGAGCAGTTCTTC.

Only a few counts were recorded for this clonotype. The rearrangement uses TRBV20-1 and TRBJ1-4; D call uncertain. V was clipped by 3 bases and J by 0 bases, with 11 bases between them. The CDR3 runs 15 residues. Germline CDR1 and CDR2: DFQATT and SNEGSKA (reference sequence). The CDR3 nucleotides are TGCAGTGCTAGTATTCGAGTCGCAACTAATGAAAAACTGTTTTTT. Translating it yields CSASIRVATNEKLFF.

The chain is built from TRBV28 and TRBJ2-7, with 7 positions matching TRBD1. Germline trimming cut 7 bases from V and 1 base from J; bases unmatched to any gene: 10. The germline V gene has CDR1 MDHEN and CDR2 SYDVKM. CDR3 length equals 15 residues. The CDR3 here is CASTKTGSPSYEQYF. CDR3 nucleotide sequence: TGTGCCAGCACCAAGACAGGGAGCCCGTCCTACGAGCAGTACTTC.

The sample holds a few counts of this clonotype. This chain connects TRBV29-1 to TRBJ2-7, with 16 bases matching TRBD2. The CDR3 has 18 residues. CDR1 and CDR2 from the germline V gene are SQVTM and ANQGSEA. V was clipped by 6 bases and J by 4 bases; unmatched bases: 15. The CDR3 here is CSVRSGTSGRGIKYEQYF. The CDR3, as DNA: TGCAGCGTCCGCTCGGGGACTAGCGGGAGGGGGATCAAATACGAGCAGTACTTC.

This clonotype was seen a handful of times. V and J are TRBV12-3 or TRBV12-4 and TRBJ1-5; D is perhaps TRBD1 (5 bases). V gave up 1 base and J gave up 6 bases, with 13 bases separating them. The CDR3 is 15 amino acids. The CDR3 sequence: CASSLGSTGGQPQHF. The CDR3 DNA reads TGTGCCAGCAGTTTAGGAAGCACAGGCGGTCAGCCCCAGCATTTT.

CDR3 DNA: TGCAGTGCTAGGACTAGCGGGAGGCTGGCGACCCGGGCGCAGTTCTTC. This encodes CSARTSGRLATRAQFF. V usage is TRBV20-1 and J usage is TRBJ2-1; 13 positions match TRBD2. The CDR3 runs 16 residues. The V and J ends lost 3 bases and 12 bases, in that order; junction bases with no gene match: 14. CDR1 and CDR2 (germline): DFQATT, SNEGSKA (reference sequence).

The V call is TRBV20-1, the J call TRBJ1-2; tentative D call: TRBD1 (5 bases). Germline V gives CDR1 DFQATT, CDR2 SNEGSKA (reference sequence). The CDR3 length is 15 residues. With 0 bases removed from V and 4 bases from J, the gap between germline ends came to 15 bases. The CDR3, as DNA: TGCAGTGCTAGAGATAGGTCACGGGGGATCTATGGCTACACCTTC. Its protein is CSARDRSRGIYGYTF.

The chain has TRBV9 and TRBJ2-2, with no clear D. V gave up 8 bases and J gave up 6 bases, with 14 bases separating them. Germline CDR1 and CDR2: SGDLS and YYNGEE. The CDR3 sequence is 13 residues long. CDR3 nucleotide sequence: TGTGCCAGTTACGACCACACAGCCGGGGAGCTGTTTTTT. Its translation is CASYDHTAGELFF.

The chain recombines TRBV7-8 with TRBJ1-4; D not certain. This CDR3 spans 15 amino acids. Trimming removed 5 bases at V and 8 bases at J, with 18 bases between. The V gene's germline CDR1 is SGHVS and CDR2 FQNEAQ. This chain's CDR3 is CASSPHLLPREKLFF. CDR3 in DNA: TGTGCCAGCAGCCCGCACCTCCTTCCTCGAGAAAAACTGTTTTTT.

At least ten counts were recorded for this clonotype. V gene TRBV5-5 combines with J gene TRBJ2-1, with TRBD2 matching 7 bases. CDR1 is SGHKS and CDR2 is YYEKEE in the germline V gene (reference sequence). V dropped 0 bases and J dropped 7; count of bases not matched to a gene: 10. The CDR3 contains 16 residues. The CDR3 spells CASSLAAGGSDNEQFF. The CDR3, as DNA: TGTGCCAGCAGCTTGGCGGCGGGCGGGAGTGATAATGAGCAGTTCTTC.

This chain connects TRBV20-1 to TRBJ2-7; TRBD2 might be the D (5 bases). The CDR3 has 15 amino acids. Trimming cost V 3 bases and J 0 bases, with 15 bases left between them. Germline-derived CDR1 and CDR2 are DFQATT and SNEGSKA (reference sequence). Written as DNA, the CDR3 is TGCAGTGCTAGCGATTCCCTCAGCGGCTCCTACGAGCAGTACTTC. Translated: CSASDSLSGSYEQYF.

The chain employs TRBV20-1 and TRBJ2-7; 8 positions match TRBD1. The CDR3 runs to 14 residues. Germline trimming cut 8 bases from V and 0 bases from J; bases unmatched to any gene: 9. CDR1 and CDR2 (germline): DFQATT, SNEGSKA (reference sequence). The DNA of the CDR3 is TGCAGTCTCGACAGGGGTTTGAGCTCCTACGAGCAGTACTTC. Translating it yields CSLDRGLSSYEQYF.

The chain joins TRBV29-1 to TRBJ2-7; 7 positions match TRBD1. The CDR3 consists of 14 residues. The germline V gene has CDR1 SQVTM and CDR2 ANQGSEA. J gave up 3 bases and V 7 bases, and 12 bases lay outside the gene matches. The CDR3 DNA reads as TGCAGCGCTTTAGGATCGGGACAGAACTACGAGCAGTACTTC. Its protein is CSALGSGQNYEQYF.

In its sample, this clonotype was seen a few times. The V and J genes are TRBV7-2 and TRBJ2-3; TRBD1 matches at 9 bases. This CDR3 has 16 amino acids. The V segment lost 2 bases and the J segment 2 bases; nucleotides outside the gene matches: 5. Germline V lookup: CDR1 SGHTA, CDR2 FQGNSA. CDR3: CASSLTGGTLTDTQYF. CDR3 DNA: TGTGCCAGCAGCTTAACAGGGGGCACACTCACAGATACGCAGTATTTT.